A single sample gave rise to the 9 T cell receptor beta chains below, sequenced in a study of shared clonotypes between healthy human individuals. Clones were read by immunoSEQ multiplex PCR, and TCRdb kept only the in-frame ones, dropping some. The data show about 2.4 million clones, 93% seen once. Sequencing was carried out using naive CD4+ T cells from PBMCs. Described subset: CD45RA+ positively selected. These receptors were obtained from a man aged 18 to 30 in good health. Some clones in this sample may be carry-over from other donors' samples.

V usage is TRBV28 and J usage is TRBJ1-2; D is ambiguous. Trimming removed 4 bases from V and 2 bases from J, with 8 bases in between. Germline loops: CDR1 MDHEN, CDR2 SYDVKM. The CDR3 is 13 residues long. In DNA form, the CDR3 reads TGTGCCAGCAGTTCTAGGACCAACTATGGCTACACCTTC. This sequence encodes CASSSRTNYGYTF.

V gene TRBV29-1 combines with J gene TRBJ2-6; D unresolved. This CDR3 is 14 amino acids long. Germline V gives CDR1 SQVTM, CDR2 ANQGSEA. The V end was cut by 6 bases, the J end by 0 bases, with 9 bases between. The CDR3 DNA reads as TGCAGCGTGGAACTGAGCTCTGGGGCCAACGTCCTGACTTTC. Translated: CSVELSSGANVLTF.

This clone was seen just once. The chain joins TRBV28 to TRBJ2-3, with 7 bases aligning to TRBD1. J gave up 0 bases and V 3 bases, and 3 bases lay outside the gene matches. The CDR3 consists of 15 residues. Germline V lookup: CDR1 MDHEN, CDR2 SYDVKM. The DNA of the CDR3 is TGTGCCAGCAGTTTCCGGGACAGAAGCACAGATACGCAGTATTTT. This translates into CASSFRDRSTDTQYF.

A few counts support this clone. V gene TRBV28 combines with J gene TRBJ1-1; no clear D. V was trimmed by 7 bases and J by 4 bases, leaving 16 bases between them. Germline CDR1 and CDR2: MDHEN and SYDVKM. The CDR3 totals 14 residues. The CDR3 spells CASKAHFRFTEAFF. The CDR3 DNA reads as TGTGCCAGCAAGGCCCACTTCCGTTTCACTGAAGCTTTCTTT. Full variable domain (outside the CDR3, taken from reference TRBV28 and TRBJ1-1): DVKVTQSSRYLVKRTGEKVFLECVQDMDHENMFWYRQDPGLGLRLIYFSYDVKMKEKGDIPEGYSVSREKKERFSLILESASTNQTSMYLCASKAHFRFTEAFFGQGTRLTVV.

In its sample, this clone was seen once. V is TRBV30 and J is TRBJ1-6, with D perhaps matching TRBD1 (6 bases). V lost 1 base to trimming and J lost 12 bases, with 16 bases between them. The CDR3 runs 14 residues. The germline V gene has CDR1 GTSNPN and CDR2 SVGIG (reference sequence). CDR3 loop: CAWSEDSYLEPLHF. For the CDR3, the DNA is TGTGCCTGGAGTGAGGACAGTTATTTGGAACCCCTCCACTTT.

Details on this clone: Distinct nucleotide sequences in the sample also encode this CDR3. The chain joins TRBV5-1 to TRBJ2-7; TRBD2 agrees at 10 bases. The V segment lost 0 bases and the J segment 6 bases; nucleotides outside the gene matches: 0. The CDR3 covers 13 residues. The germline gives CDR1 SGHRS, CDR2 YFSETQ. CDR3 region: CASSLVAGGEQYF. In DNA, the CDR3 is TGCGCCAGCAGCTTGGTAGCGGGAGGCGAGCAGTACTTC.

The rearrangement links TRBV7-2 to TRBJ2-7; maybe TRBD2 (6 bases). Trimming removed 4 bases at V and 2 bases at J, with 12 bases between. The CDR3 is 14 amino acids. Germline assignment: CDR1 SGHTA and CDR2 FQGNSA. The CDR3 nucleotides read TGTGCCAGCAGCTACGATAGCGGAACCTACGAGCAGTACTTC. Amino acids: CASSYDSGTYEQYF.

The rearrangement joins TRBV18 to TRBJ2-7, with 7 bases matching TRBD2. Trimming removed 2 bases from V and 0 bases from J; junction bases left unmatched: 7. CDR1 KGHSH and CDR2 LQKENI come from the germline V gene. The CDR3 totals 16 residues. The CDR3, as DNA: TGTGCCAGCTCACCATTTACCGGGGGGAGCTCCTACGAGCAGTACTTC. This gives the protein CASSPFTGGSSYEQYF.

The chain employs TRBV30 and TRBJ2-1; D remains unclear. CDR3 length: 13 amino acids. Germline V gene sequence: CDR1 GTSNPN, CDR2 SVGIG (reference sequence). Trimming left V 4 bases short and J 4 bases short, with 11 bases between. The CDR3 DNA follows: TGTGCCTGGAACCGAAGGCGTTACAATGAGCAGTTCTTC. Encoded protein: CAWNRRRYNEQFF.